The 25 T cell receptor beta chains reported below all come from one sample, sequenced in a study of shared clonotypes between healthy human individuals. Here immunoSEQ multiplex PCR was the method, and the copy in TCRdb shows in-frame clones only, minus some. The sample consists of about 980,000 clones, around 80% of them appearing once. Sequenced sample: memory CD4+ T cells sorted from blood. Subset noted: CD45RA-negative fraction. The receptors here all came from a man between 18 and 35 years old in good health.

The J gene is TRBJ1-5, the V gene TRBV5-8; D gene ambiguous. V lost 5 bases and J 4 bases, leaving 10 bases between the germline ends. This CDR3 has 13 residues. Germline CDR1 is SGHTS and CDR2 is YDEGEE. CDR3 region: CASRLGRNQPQHF. In DNA, the CDR3 is TGTGCCAGCAGACTCGGAAGAAATCAGCCCCAGCATTTT.

The rearrangement links TRBV5-1 to TRBJ1-6; D is perhaps TRBD1 (5 bases). This CDR3 region has 14 residues. V was trimmed by 1 base and J by 8 bases, leaving 10 bases between them. Germline-derived CDR1 and CDR2 are SGHRS and YFSETQ. The DNA for the CDR3 is TGCGCCAGCAGCTTGACGGGACTGGATTCACCCCTCCACTTT. The encoded protein is CASSLTGLDSPLHF.

There are a few counts of this clone. The rearrangement uses TRBV4-1 and TRBJ1-2; TRBD1 matches 9 bases. The V gene end was trimmed by 0 bases and the J gene end by 14 bases; junction bases not matched to a gene: 25. This CDR3 contains 19 residues. Germline CDR1 and CDR2: MGHRA and YSYEKL. CDR3 protein: CASSQDQIGKGQGIPSGTF. CDR3 bases: TGCGCCAGCAGCCAAGATCAGATTGGAAAGGGACAGGGTATTCCCTCGGGGACCTTC.

This chain uses TRBV15 with TRBJ1-4, with D possibly matching TRBD1 (5 bases). The CDR3 is 16 amino acids. Trimming stripped 0 bases from V and 5 bases from J, with 13 bases between. Germline-derived CDR1 and CDR2 are LNHNV and YYDKDF (reference sequence). CDR3 protein: CATSRDYVTANEKLFF. Written as DNA, the CDR3 is TGTGCCACCAGCAGAGATTATGTGACAGCGAATGAAAAACTGTTTTTT.

The genes are TRBV9 and TRBJ1-2; TRBD1 matches 9 bases. Germline V gene data show CDR1 as SGDLS and CDR2 as YYNGEE. J gave up 8 bases and V 4 bases, and 9 bases lay outside the gene matches. This CDR3 region has 14 residues. The CDR3 sequence: CASSPTGGLGGYTF. The DNA for the CDR3 is TGTGCCAGCAGCCCGACAGGGGGGTTAGGAGGCTACACCTTC.

The chain employs TRBV2 and TRBJ2-2; D might be TRBD1 or TRBD2, each matching 6 bases. This CDR3 has 15 amino acids. Deletions cut 6 bases from V and 2 bases from J, with 13 bases between. Germline V CDR1 and CDR2: SNHLY, FYNNEI. This CDR3 reads CASRGGTSNTGELFF. Here the CDR3 DNA reads TGTGCCAGCAGGGGCGGGACAAGTAACACCGGGGAGCTGTTTTTT.

V usage is TRBV7-2 and J usage is TRBJ2-7, with 9 bases matching TRBD2. In germline, CDR1 is SGHTA, CDR2 FQGNSA. V was pared by 5 bases and J by 2 bases, with 13 bases of the junction left unmatched. The CDR3 runs to 17 residues. The CDR3 bases are TGTGCCAGCAGCCGTGAGACTAGCGGCACCGACACCTACGAGCAGTACTTC. Translation gives CASSRETSGTDTYEQYF. The full variable domain, with the rest looked up from reference TRBV7-2 and TRBJ2-7, is GAGVSQSPSNKVTEKGKDVELRCDPISGHTALYWYRQSLGQGLEFLIYFQGNSAPDKSGLPSDRFSAERTGGSVSTLTIQRTQQEDSAVYLCASSRETSGTDTYEQYFGPGTRLTVT.

Note on this clone: Additional DNA sequences in this sample encode the identical CDR3. The chain links TRBV5-4 to TRBJ2-1; 11 bases agree with TRBD2. Germline values: CDR1 SGHNT, CDR2 YYREEE (reference sequence). V lost 3 bases, J lost 3 bases, and 2 bases stayed unmatched. The CDR3 length is 15 residues. CDR3: CASSSGTSGYNEQFF. CDR3 coding DNA: TGTGCCAGCAGCTCCGGGACTAGCGGCTACAATGAGCAGTTCTTC.

This CDR3 is CAWSVLSGINNEQFF. CDR3 nucleotides: TGTGCCTGGAGTGTACTTAGCGGGATCAACAATGAGCAGTTCTTC. The chain is built from TRBV30 and TRBJ2-1, with 8 bases aligning to TRBD2. V was pared by 0 bases and J by 5 bases, with 6 bases of the junction left unmatched. Germline V CDR1 and CDR2: GTSNPN, SVGIG (reference sequence). This CDR3 spans 15 amino acids.

With respect to this clone: The sample contains more than one DNA sequence encoding this CDR3. J is TRBJ2-7 and V is TRBV9; 7 bases agree with TRBD2. The CDR3 length is 14 residues. V trimming: 0 bases; J trimming: 1 base; junction bases outside the gene matches: 1. Germline CDR1 is SGDLS and CDR2 is YYNGEE. The DNA for the CDR3 is TGTGCCAGCAGCGTAGCTAGCGGATCCTACGAGCAGTACTTC. This gives the protein CASSVASGSYEQYF.

This clone is a singleton in its sample. V usage is TRBV9 and J usage is TRBJ2-7; no clear D gene. The ends were cut back, 4 bases at V and 6 bases at J, with 14 bases in the middle. This CDR3 spans 13 amino acids. The germline V gene has CDR1 SGDLS and CDR2 YYNGEE. CDR3 DNA sequence: TGTGCCAGCAGCACCGAGCCCCCGTTCGAGCAGTACTTC. As protein: CASSTEPPFEQYF.

V and J are TRBV4-1 and TRBJ2-5; possible D gene TRBD1, 7 bases. The germline CDR1 and CDR2 sequences are MGHRA and YSYEKL. CDR3 size: 16 residues. Trimming shortened V by 0 bases and J by 4 bases, and 15 bases separated the two germline ends. The CDR3 loop reads CASSQDKVQGGETQYF. CDR3 DNA sequence: TGCGCCAGCAGCCAAGATAAAGTCCAGGGGGGAGAGACCCAGTACTTC.

This clone was seen only once. The V and J genes are TRBV18 and TRBJ1-2, with D possibly TRBD1 on 6 matching bases. Germline CDR1 is KGHSH and CDR2 is LQKENI. V shed 6 bases and J shed 7 bases, with 27 bases lying between them. The CDR3 totals 17 residues. CDR3 amino acids: CASSLNEKAGEGRGYTF. CDR3 bases: TGTGCCAGCTCCCTAAATGAAAAGGCAGGGGAAGGACGTGGCTACACCTTC. Full variable domain (outside the CDR3, taken from reference TRBV18 and TRBJ1-2): NAGVMQNPRHLVRRRGQEARLRCSPMKGHSHVYWYRQLPEEGLKFMVYLQKENIIDESGMPKERFSAEFPKEGPSILRIQQVVRGDSAAYFCASSLNEKAGEGRGYTFGSGTRLTVV.

In this sample, this clone turned up many times. V gene TRBV30 combines with J gene TRBJ1-5, with a weak D call TRBD1 (6 bases). In germline, CDR1 is GTSNPN, CDR2 SVGIG (reference sequence). The V end lost 2 bases, the J end lost 7 bases, and 12 bases lay between the germline ends. The CDR3 sequence is 13 residues long. This CDR3 is CAWSTPGGQPQHF. CDR3 bases: TGTGCCTGGAGTACCCCCGGGGGCCAGCCCCAGCATTTT.

The rearrangement joins TRBV7-9 to TRBJ1-3; weak D call: TRBD1 (6 bases). V lost 0 bases and J lost 8, with 11 bases in between. CDR3 size: 14 residues. Looked up from germline, CDR1 is SEHNR and CDR2 is FQNEAQ (reference sequence). CDR3: CASSLAGGGDTIYF. Here the CDR3 DNA reads TGTGCCAGCAGCTTAGCTGGAGGGGGAGACACCATATATTTT.

The chain couples TRBV2 to TRBJ1-5; 8 bases map to TRBD1. The CDR3 extends over 15 amino acids. Germline values: CDR1 SNHLY, CDR2 FYNNEI. J lost 9 bases, V lost 9 bases, and 16 bases had no gene match. In DNA form, the CDR3 reads TGTGCCAGTCGAACGGGGACAGGAGGGGAGGGGCCCCAGCATTTT. Translated: CASRTGTGGEGPQHF.

With regard to this clone: Within the sample, other DNA sequences also encode this same CDR3. This chain links TRBV5-1 with TRBJ2-3; TRBD2 aligns across 12 bases. Germline V CDR1 and CDR2: SGHRS, YFSETQ. This CDR3 has 17 amino acids. With V trimmed by 4 bases and J by 0 bases, 6 bases remained unmatched. CDR3: CASSLGLAGSSTDTQYF. CDR3 nucleotides: TGCGCCAGCAGCCTCGGACTAGCGGGGTCTAGCACAGATACGCAGTATTTT.

This clone has just a few counts. The chain combines TRBV28 with TRBJ1-2, with no clear D. V was pared by 11 bases and J by 4 bases, with 14 bases between. The CDR3 has 12 residues. Germline CDR1 and CDR2: MDHEN and SYDVKM. The CDR3 nucleotides are TGTGCCGTCCTAGGGCAGCTCTATGGCTACACCTTC. This codes for CAVLGQLYGYTF.

V usage is TRBV29-1 and J usage is TRBJ2-1; the D gene is possibly TRBD1 (6 bases). The V and J ends lost 6 bases and 6 bases respectively, with 18 bases between them. The germline V gene has CDR1 SQVTM and CDR2 ANQGSEA. This CDR3 is 14 amino acids long. The CDR3 DNA reads as TGCAGCGTGGGACATCTCTCCCGGGGCAATGAGCAGTTCTTC. It yields the protein CSVGHLSRGNEQFF.

The chain recombines TRBV30 with TRBJ2-7, with D maybe TRBD2 (6 bases). The V gene's germline CDR1 is GTSNPN and CDR2 SVGIG (reference sequence). Trimming took off 1 base at V and 6 bases at J, with 19 bases between the two ends. The CDR3 length is 15 residues. CDR3 sequence: CAWSGPGLRVSEQYF. The CDR3 bases are TGTGCCTGGAGTGGGCCGGGACTTCGAGTCAGCGAGCAGTACTTC.

The genes are TRBV5-1 and TRBJ1-2; D not certain. The germline gives CDR1 SGHRS, CDR2 YFSETQ. V was shortened by 0 bases and J by 6 bases, with 9 bases between the two germline ends. The length of the CDR3 is 13 residues. CDR3 bases: TGCGCCAGCAGCTTGGCCGGAGGCCATGGCTACACCTTC. This translates into CASSLAGGHGYTF.

This clone has only a few counts. This chain links TRBV5-6 with TRBJ1-4; TRBD1 might be the D (5 bases). CDR1 is SGHDT, CDR2 YYEEEE, per germline. The ends were cut back, 0 bases at V and 4 bases at J, with 7 bases in the middle. The CDR3 sequence is 14 residues long. The CDR3 is CASSLGQHNEKLFF. Here the CDR3 DNA reads TGTGCCAGCAGCTTGGGACAGCATAATGAAAAACTGTTTTTT.

This clone was seen many times. The chain carries TRBV28 and TRBJ1-6; 9 positions agree with TRBD1. V lost 5 bases and J lost 8; bases outside the gene matches: 7. Germline loops: CDR1 MDHEN, CDR2 SYDVKM. The CDR3 sequence is 15 residues long. CDR3 in amino acids: CASSNPGQGDSPLHF. The CDR3 nucleotides read TGTGCCAGCAGTAATCCGGGACAGGGTGATTCACCCCTCCACTTT.

The chain's CDR3 is CASNNRGENQPQHF. The CDR3 DNA reads as TGTGCCAGTAACAACAGGGGTGAAAATCAGCCCCAGCATTTT. The chain carries TRBV19 and TRBJ1-5; 7 nucleotides line up with TRBD1. This CDR3 is 14 amino acids long. With V trimmed by 7 bases and J by 4 bases, 7 bases remained unmatched. From germline, CDR1 is LNHDA and CDR2 SQIVND (reference sequence). Drawing the rest from reference TRBV19 and TRBJ1-5, the complete variable domain is DGGITQSPKYLFRKEGQNVTLSCEQNLNHDAMYWYRQDPGQGLRLIYYSQIVNDFQKGDIAEGYSVSREKKESFPLTVTSAQKNPTAFYLCASNNRGENQPQHFGDGTRLSIL.

In DNA, the CDR3 is TGTGCCTGGAGAGGAGCGGGGGGTACAGGTGAGCAGTTCTTC. As protein: CAWRGAGGTGEQFF. The chain uses TRBV30 and TRBJ2-1, with 9 bases matching TRBD2. The V gene end was trimmed by 3 bases and the J gene end by 9 bases; junction bases not matched to a gene: 9. This CDR3 has 14 residues. Germline V gene data show CDR1 as GTSNPN and CDR2 as SVGIG (reference sequence).